Below, one T cell receptor (beta chain) is given with its context. The Seattle patients joined while their infection was active and were tracked longitudinally afterward. Only in-frame clones appear in the TCRdb table, and some are missing; sequencing was by immunoSEQ multiplex PCR. The top ten clones hold 5% to 6.5% of a sample with a few hundred thousand clones, approximately 89% of them seen once. This specimen comes from a study of blood T cell repertoires in COVID-19. Trimming took off 5 bases at V and 14 bases at J, with 15 bases between the two ends. This CDR3 is built from 11 residues. This sequence originates from a woman aged 30 to 39 with COVID-19, enrolled during active disease. The sample comprised peripheral blood. The chain joins TRBV12-3 or TRBV12-4 to TRBJ1-2; D uncertain. CDR3 nucleotides: TGTGCCAGCAGTCCTCGGGATCGAGGAACCTTC. It encodes CASSPRDRGTF.